This TCR beta chain was documented in a study of T cell responses to AZD1222 COVID-19 vaccine. Overall study context: Analyses pooled second doses at about 4 or about 12 weeks. Study-wide results and limits: Nearly half of spike-specific TCRs reportedly target unmutated variant regions. The donor cohort was predominantly white British with a female majority, and clonal diversity may have been underestimated.

Turning to this clone: Its cognate antigen is unknown.

TCRdb's table, derived via immunoSEQ multiplex PCR, lists solely in-frame clones and lacks some. The sample includes 120,000 or so clones, 88% of them seen just once. This CDR3 comprises 13 residues. Germline-derived CDR1 and CDR2 are LNHDA and SQIVND (reference sequence). Trimming left V 3 bases short and J 0 bases short, with 6 bases between. This TCR was recovered from an adult in good health. This material consisted of peripheral blood, taken on day 0 of AZD1222 vaccination. J is TRBJ2-7 and V is TRBV19, with D unresolved. In DNA form, the CDR3 reads TGTGCCAGTAGTATTCACAGCTCCTACGAGCAGTACTTC. Amino acid sequence: CASSIHSSYEQYF.